This T cell receptor beta chain was captured in a study of cytomegalovirus exposure and HLA in healthy donors. Study outcomes and limitations: TCR beta V- and J-gene trimming was later associated with a missense DCLRE1C variant. Based on reports, TCR beta sequences accurately predicted HLA-A and HLA-B alleles for most subjects.

Remarks on this clone: The antigen is unknown.

This cohort consisted of healthy bone marrow donors. Trimming left V 6 bases short and J 2 bases short, with 10 bases between. The CDR3 covers 14 residues. Germline V gene data show CDR1 as MNHEY and CDR2 as SVGAGI. The PCR made use of 60 Vbeta and 13 Jbeta primers. The protocol was immunoSEQ multiplex PCR, while the TCRdb copy is restricted to in-frame clones and leaves out a portion. The sample comprises around 150,000 clones, around 83% of which are singletons, and roughly 2.2% rests with the top ten. The rearrangement links TRBV6-5 to TRBJ2-2; tentative D call: TRBD2 (6 bases). Input material: PBMCs. This receptor was obtained from a man aged 18 to 29 in good health and CMV-seropositive. The CDR3 region is CASSRDSNTGELFF. In DNA, the CDR3 is TGTGCCAGCAGCCGGGACTCCAACACCGGGGAGCTGTTTTTT.